The next 19 T cell receptor beta chains were all read from a single sample in a study of T and B cells in COVID-19 patients. TRB rearrangements were amplified by multiplex PCR with BIOMED2 TRB-A/B primers. TCRdb called the multiplex PCR reads again in MiXCR, with one record for every CDR3 protein. The table records around 19,000 distinct CDR3 sequences, just over 35% of them present only once. Blood genomic DNA input for TRB amplification was about 250-550 ng. Specimen: blood. The receptors were sampled from a human donor with active COVID-19.

This clonotype is medium-sized by share. This sequence joins TRBV29-1 and TRBJ1-1; 7 nucleotides line up with TRBD1. CDR1 and CDR2 (germline): SQVTM, ANQGSEA. CDR3 size: 14 residues. V shed 4 bases and J 4 bases; nucleotides not matched to a gene: 9. The CDR3 loop is CSVVQGGSTTEAFF. The CDR3 coding sequence is TGCAGCGTTGTCCAGGGGGGGAGCACCACTGAAGCTTTCTTT. The complete variable domain, with remaining parts taken from reference TRBV29-1 and TRBJ1-1, reads SAVISQKPSRDICQRGTSLTIQCQVDSQVTMMFWYRQQPGQSLTLIATANQGSEATYESGFVIDKFPISRPNLTFSTLTVSNMSPEDSSIYLCSVVQGGSTTEAFFGQGTRLTVV.

The V call is TRBV21-1, the J call TRBJ1-4; the table calls TRBD1, which could not be checked here. TRBV21-1 is designated a pseudogene. The CDR3 covers 18 residues. CDR3: CASSNTQGDREVSEKLFF. DNA of the CDR3: TGTGCCAGCAGCAACACACAAGGCGACAGGGAAGTCAGTGAAAAACTGTTTTTT.

This sequence joins TRBV5-4 and TRBJ1-1; D possibly corresponds to TRBD1 (6 bases). The CDR3 runs 13 residues. V was cut by 5 bases and J by 0 bases, with 8 bases left in between. Per germline, CDR1 SGHNT and CDR2 YYREEE (reference sequence). CDR3 loop: CASSGQLNTEAFF. CDR3 nucleotide sequence: TGTGCCAGCAGTGGACAGCTGAACACTGAAGCTTTCTTT.

This clonotype was seen more than once but under ten times. V is TRBV5-5 and J is TRBJ1-3; D ambiguous. CDR1 SGHKS and CDR2 YYEKEE come from the germline V gene (reference sequence). Trimming left V 1 base short and J 4 bases short, with 9 bases between. This CDR3 contains 14 residues. The CDR3 loop reads CASSLLHEGNTIYF. The CDR3 bases are TGTGCCAGCAGCTTGCTGCACGAGGGAAACACCATATATTTT.

This clonotype was seen ten or more times. The chain couples TRBV27 to TRBJ2-1; unclear D gene. Trimming took 5 bases from V and 8 from J, leaving 7 bases between them. CDR1 and CDR2 from the germline V gene are MNHEY and SMNVEV (reference sequence). The CDR3 length is 11 residues. The CDR3 region has the DNA TGTGCCAGCAGTGGGATAGATGAGCAGTTCTTC. Its protein is CASSGIDEQFF.

V and J are TRBV6-2 or TRBV6-3 and TRBJ1-2; D call uncertain. Trimming left V 2 bases short and J 3 bases short, with 13 bases between. Germline assignment: CDR1 MNHEY and CDR2 SVGEGT. This CDR3 region has 15 residues. CDR3: CASSYPLGGHYGYTF. The CDR3 DNA follows: TGTGCCAGCAGTTACCCTCTCGGCGGGCACTATGGCTACACCTTC.

CDR3 sequence: CASSLVRGTPYEQYF. As DNA, the CDR3 is TGTGCCAGCAGCTTGGTTCGCGGGACCCCCTACGAGCAGTACTTC. This sequence joins TRBV5-6 and TRBJ2-7, with D possibly matching TRBD2 (6 bases). The CDR3 has 15 amino acids. CDR1 is SGHDT and CDR2 is YYEEEE in the germline V gene. V was trimmed by 0 bases and J by 2 bases, leaving 12 bases between them.

This clonotype has a handful of counts. CDR3 protein: CASSLRGEGYTF. The CDR3, as DNA: TGTGCCAGTAGCCTCAGGGGGGAAGGCTACACCTTC. V usage is TRBV19 and J usage is TRBJ1-2, with 7 bases lining up with TRBD1. Germline V gene lookup returns CDR1 LNHDA and CDR2 SQIVND (reference sequence). The CDR3 spans 12 residues. Losses at the gene ends were 6 bases for V and 8 bases for J; bases not matched to a gene: 6.

The DNA of the CDR3 is TGTGCCAGCACCACCTATAGCACAGATACGCAGTATTTT. This sequence encodes CASTTYSTDTQYF. This chain joins TRBV6-2 or TRBV6-3 and TRBJ2-3; D is uncertain. Germline V gene lookup returns CDR1 MNHEY and CDR2 SVGEGT. Trimming left V 7 bases short and J 0 bases short, with 8 bases between. CDR3 length: 13 residues.

This chain connects TRBV18 to TRBJ1-2, with D perhaps matching TRBD1 (6 bases). Germline V CDR1 and CDR2: KGHSH, LQKENI. The V end lost 4 bases, the J end lost 5 bases, and 14 bases lay between the germline ends. This CDR3 is 14 amino acids long. CDR3 sequence: CASSLNPGAYGYTF. The CDR3 nucleotides are TGTGCCAGCTCACTCAACCCGGGGGCTTATGGCTACACCTTC.

The chain combines TRBV7-6 with TRBJ1-6; D unresolved. This CDR3 spans 13 amino acids. Germline V gene data show CDR1 as SGHVS and CDR2 as FNYEAQ. Trimming removed 5 bases from V and 8 bases from J, with 10 bases in between. The CDR3 spells CASSLRPDSPLHF. The CDR3 coding sequence is TGTGCCAGCAGCCTCAGGCCGGATTCACCCCTCCACTTT.

The chain recombines TRBV5-6 with TRBJ1-1, with D possibly being TRBD1 (6 bases). V gave up 0 bases and J gave up 7 bases, with 13 bases separating them. This CDR3 is built from 14 residues. CDR1 and CDR2 (germline): SGHDT, YYEEEE. CDR3 nucleotides: TGTGCCAGCAGCTTGGTGGACAGCCGGTATGAAGCTTTCTTT. Amino acid sequence: CASSLVDSRYEAFF. Together with reference TRBV5-6 and TRBJ1-1, the CDR3 gives the full variable domain: DAGVTQSPTHLIKTRGQQVTLRCSPKSGHDTVSWYQQALGQGPQFIFQYYEEEERQRGNFPDRFSGHQFPNYSSELNVNALLLGDSALYLCASSLVDSRYEAFFGQGTRLTVV.

This clonotype has just a few counts. The V gene is TRBV7-9, the J gene TRBJ2-7; perhaps TRBD2 as D (5 bases). V lost 5 bases to trimming and J lost 4 bases, with 12 bases between them. The CDR3 totals 13 residues. Germline CDR1 and CDR2: SEHNR and FQNEAQ (reference sequence). In nucleotides, the CDR3 is TGTGCCAGCAGCGACGCGGGTGGGTACGAGCAGTACTTC. It is translated as CASSDAGGYEQYF.

The CDR3 region has the DNA TGTGCCAGCAGCCTCCTGGGAGGGGGCAGTGAAAAACTGTTTTTT. Its translation: CASSLLGGGSEKLFF. The rearrangement joins TRBV5-4 to TRBJ1-4; TRBD1 matches 7 bases. This CDR3 spans 15 amino acids. Germline V lookup: CDR1 SGHNT, CDR2 YYREEE (reference sequence). Losses at the gene ends were 4 bases for V and 7 bases for J; bases not matched to a gene: 10.

This clonotype was counted only a few times. The chain employs TRBV6-1 and TRBJ2-3; the match to TRBD2 covers 10 bases. Germline CDR1 reads MNHNS; CDR2 reads SASEGT. The CDR3 is made up of 16 amino acids. Unmatched junction bases numbered 5, after V lost 2 bases and J lost 3 bases. CDR3 loop: CASSEQGSGGTDTQYF. The CDR3 region has the DNA TGTGCCAGCAGTGAACAGGGTAGCGGGGGGACAGATACGCAGTATTTT.

The chain uses TRBV6-5 and TRBJ1-5; unclear D gene. CDR3 length equals 14 residues. In germline, CDR1 is MNHEY, CDR2 SVGAGI. Trimming shortened V by 6 bases and J by 2 bases, and 11 bases separated the two germline ends. CDR3 loop: CASRAGDGNQPQHF. The CDR3 DNA follows: TGTGCCAGCAGGGCAGGTGATGGCAATCAGCCCCAGCATTTT.

The gene calls are TRBV19 and TRBJ2-5; 10 bases align to TRBD1. CDR3 length: 14 amino acids. Germline V gene lookup returns CDR1 LNHDA and CDR2 SQIVND (reference sequence). The junction had 4 bases not matched to a gene; V was cut back by 5 bases and J by 4 bases. CDR3 in amino acids: CASSPTGGGETQYF. CDR3 sequence (DNA): TGTGCCAGTAGTCCGACAGGGGGCGGAGAGACCCAGTACTTC. Drawing the rest from reference TRBV19 and TRBJ2-5, the complete variable domain is DGGITQSPKYLFRKEGQNVTLSCEQNLNHDAMYWYRQDPGQGLRLIYYSQIVNDFQKGDIAEGYSVSREKKESFPLTVTSAQKNPTAFYLCASSPTGGGETQYFGPGTRLLVL.

In its sample, this clonotype is medium-sized. This chain joins TRBV19 and TRBJ2-5; 11 nucleotides agree with TRBD1. Trimming took 9 bases from V and 3 from J; bases not matched to a gene: 6. Looked up from germline, CDR1 is LNHDA and CDR2 is SQIVND (reference sequence). CDR3 size: 14 residues. CDR3 nucleotide sequence: TGTGCCAGCTCGGACAGGGGGCGAGAAGAGACCCAGTACTTC. This codes for CASSDRGREETQYF.

By share of the sample, this clonotype is medium-sized (0.01 to 0.1%). The chain employs TRBV19 and TRBJ2-3; 9 bases agree with TRBD2. CDR1 LNHDA and CDR2 SQIVND come from the germline V gene (reference sequence). The CDR3 sequence is 15 residues long. Losses at the gene ends were 3 bases for V and 3 bases for J; bases not matched to a gene: 4. CDR3 coding DNA: TGTGCCAGTAGTATCGGCGGGGGGGCTACAGATACGCAGTATTTT. As protein: CASSIGGGATDTQYF.